This TCR beta chain was identified in a study of blood T cell repertoires in COVID-19. Clones were read by immunoSEQ multiplex PCR, and TCRdb kept only the in-frame ones, dropping some. Here the sample spans about 140,000 clones, roughly four fifths being singletons. Material: peripheral blood. This TCR derives from an elderly man with acute or convalescent COVID-19.

In DNA form, the CDR3 reads TGCGCCAGCAGCCTACAACCACAGGGGAATGGAAACACCATATATTTT. It encodes CASSLQPQGNGNTIYF. V and J are TRBV4-1 and TRBJ1-3; 7 bases are a match to TRBD1. Germline CDR1 MGHRA, CDR2 YSYEKL. Trimming removed 4 bases from V and 3 bases from J; junction bases left unmatched: 9. The CDR3 has 16 amino acids.